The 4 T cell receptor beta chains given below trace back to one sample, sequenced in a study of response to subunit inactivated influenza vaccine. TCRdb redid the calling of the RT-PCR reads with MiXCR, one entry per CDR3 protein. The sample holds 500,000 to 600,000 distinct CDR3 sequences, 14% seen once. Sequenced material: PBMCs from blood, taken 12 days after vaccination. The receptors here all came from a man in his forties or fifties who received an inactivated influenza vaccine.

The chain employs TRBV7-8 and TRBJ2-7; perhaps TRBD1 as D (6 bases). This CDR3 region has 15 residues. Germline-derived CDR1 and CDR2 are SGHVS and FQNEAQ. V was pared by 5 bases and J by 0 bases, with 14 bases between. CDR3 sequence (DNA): TGTGCCAGCAGCAAGAACAGGGATGTCTCCTACGAGCAGTACTTC. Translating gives CASSKNRDVSYEQYF.

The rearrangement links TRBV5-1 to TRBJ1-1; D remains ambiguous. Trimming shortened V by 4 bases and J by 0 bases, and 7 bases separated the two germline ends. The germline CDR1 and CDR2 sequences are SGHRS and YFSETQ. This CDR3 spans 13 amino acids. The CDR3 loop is CASSSYLNTEAFF. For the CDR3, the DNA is TGCGCCAGCAGCAGCTATCTGAACACTGAAGCTTTCTTT.

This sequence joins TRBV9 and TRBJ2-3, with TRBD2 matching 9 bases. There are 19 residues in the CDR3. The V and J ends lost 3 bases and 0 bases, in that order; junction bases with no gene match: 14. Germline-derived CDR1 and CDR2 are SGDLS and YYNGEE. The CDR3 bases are TGTGCCAGCAGCGCCACCTCTAGCGGGGTCTACATAAGCACAGATACGCAGTATTTT. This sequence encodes CASSATSSGVYISTDTQYF.

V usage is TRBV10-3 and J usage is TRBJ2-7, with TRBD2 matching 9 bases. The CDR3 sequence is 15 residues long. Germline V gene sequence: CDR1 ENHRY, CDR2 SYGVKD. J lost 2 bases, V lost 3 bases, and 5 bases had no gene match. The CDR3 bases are TGTGCCATCAGTGATGAAGCGGGAGGCCCCTACGAGCAGTACTTC. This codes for CAISDEAGGPYEQYF.